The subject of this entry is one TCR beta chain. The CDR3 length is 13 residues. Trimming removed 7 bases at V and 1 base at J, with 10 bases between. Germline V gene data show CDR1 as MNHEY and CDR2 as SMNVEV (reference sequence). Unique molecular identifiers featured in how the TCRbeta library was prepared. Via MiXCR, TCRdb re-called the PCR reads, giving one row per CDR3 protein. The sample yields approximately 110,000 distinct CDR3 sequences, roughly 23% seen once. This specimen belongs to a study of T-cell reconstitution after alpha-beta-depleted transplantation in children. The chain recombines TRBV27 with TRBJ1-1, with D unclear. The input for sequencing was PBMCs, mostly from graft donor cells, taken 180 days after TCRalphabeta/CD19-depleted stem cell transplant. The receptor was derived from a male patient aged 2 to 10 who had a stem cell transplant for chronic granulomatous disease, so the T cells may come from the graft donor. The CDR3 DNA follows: TGTGCCAGCAAGCTCTGGCCGAACACTGAAGCTTTCTTT. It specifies CASKLWPNTEAFF.